This is a list of T cell receptor beta chains from one sample in a study of blood T cell repertoires in COVID-19. Sequencing was performed with immunoSEQ multiplex PCR; in TCRdb, only in-frame clones are kept and a portion is missing. The sample includes some 450,000 clones, about 87% seen only once; the top ten take 0.75% to 0.85%. Sequencing input: peripheral blood. These TCRs come from a man between 18 and 35 years old with COVID-19, enrolled during active disease. Each CDR3 is given with its conserved first and last residue. The D gene is left open where the match is weak. Only part of the rows carry a size: once, few, many, or a class if the clone is expanded.

clone_size: .; d_call: TRBD1; j_call: TRBJ1-3; v_call: TRBV30; cdr3_aa: CAWKSQGMDGSGNTIYF; cdr3_nt: TGTGCCTGGAAGTCACAGGGGATGGATGGTTCTGGAAACACCATATATTTT
clone_size: .; d_call: TRBD1; j_call: TRBJ2-7; v_call: TRBV2; cdr3_aa: CASSPGTGGSYEQYF; cdr3_nt: TGTGCCAGCAGTCCCGGGACAGGGGGGTCCTACGAGCAGTACTTC
clone_size: .; d_call: .; j_call: TRBJ2-5; v_call: TRBV7-9; cdr3_aa: CASSREQVPYF; cdr3_nt: TGTGCCAGCAGCAGAGAACAGGTTCCGTACTTC
clone_size: .; d_call: TRBD1; j_call: TRBJ2-1; v_call: TRBV6-5; cdr3_aa: CASSYLTGASYNEQFF; cdr3_nt: TGTGCCAGCAGTTACCTGACAGGGGCTTCCTACAATGAGCAGTTCTTC
clone_size: .; d_call: TRBD1; j_call: TRBJ2-2; v_call: TRBV11-2; cdr3_aa: CASSPGQMKTGELFF; cdr3_nt: TGTGCCAGCAGCCCGGGACAGATGAAGACCGGGGAGCTGTTTTTT
clone_size: .; d_call: .; j_call: TRBJ2-3; v_call: TRBV11-3; cdr3_aa: CASSLDPQRVATDTQYF; cdr3_nt: TGTGCCAGCAGCTTAGATCCCCAGCGGGTTGCCACAGATACGCAGTATTTT
clone_size: .; d_call: .; j_call: TRBJ2-1; v_call: TRBV11-2; cdr3_aa: CASSSLNGPRGGNEQFF; cdr3_nt: TGTGCCAGCAGCTCCCTTAACGGCCCCCGGGGAGGCAATGAGCAGTTCTTC
clone_size: .; d_call: .; j_call: TRBJ2-1; v_call: TRBV28; cdr3_aa: CASNGLAGYNEQFF; cdr3_nt: TGTGCCAGCAACGGACTCGCGGGTTACAATGAGCAGTTCTTC
clone_size: .; d_call: TRBD1; j_call: TRBJ2-1; v_call: TRBV15; cdr3_aa: CATSRGRQGAYNEQFF; cdr3_nt: TGTGCCACCAGCAGAGGCCGACAGGGGGCTTACAATGAGCAGTTCTTC
clone_size: .; d_call: .; j_call: TRBJ1-6; v_call: TRBV24-1; cdr3_aa: CATSDLRGPYNSPLHF; cdr3_nt: TGTGCCACCAGTGATTTACGGGGTCCCTATAATTCACCCCTCCACTTT
clone_size: .; d_call: .; j_call: TRBJ1-3; v_call: TRBV6-1; cdr3_aa: CASSEPARVGRGNTIYF; cdr3_nt: TGTGCCAGCAGTGAACCCGCCAGGGTCGGGAGAGGAAACACCATATATTTT
clone_size: .; d_call: TRBD1; j_call: TRBJ2-2; v_call: TRBV19; cdr3_aa: CASRRIGTAPSTGELFF; cdr3_nt: TGTGCCAGTAGAAGAATCGGGACAGCTCCGAGCACCGGGGAGCTGTTTTTT
clone_size: .; d_call: TRBD2; j_call: TRBJ2-3; v_call: TRBV5-1; cdr3_aa: CASNPSGGASDTQYF; cdr3_nt: TGCGCCAGCAATCCTAGCGGGGGGGCCTCAGATACGCAGTATTTT
clone_size: .; d_call: TRBD2; j_call: TRBJ2-7; v_call: TRBV5-4; cdr3_aa: CASSRPGLAGGEQYF; cdr3_nt: TGTGCCAGCAGCCGACCGGGACTAGCGGGCGGAGAGCAGTACTTC
clone_size: many; d_call: .; j_call: TRBJ2-2; v_call: TRBV7-2; cdr3_aa: CASSLLLQAGELFF; cdr3_nt: TGTGCCAGCAGCCTGCTTCTGCAGGCCGGGGAGCTGTTTTTT
clone_size: once; d_call: TRBD1; j_call: TRBJ2-7; v_call: TRBV6-6; cdr3_aa: CASSQSGQNYEQYF; cdr3_nt: TGTGCCAGCAGCCAATCGGGACAGAACTACGAGCAGTACTTC
clone_size: .; d_call: TRBD2; j_call: TRBJ2-2; v_call: TRBV24-1; cdr3_aa: CATSDLSTSGTYTGELFF; cdr3_nt: TGTGCCACCAGTGATTTATCGACTAGCGGGACTTACACCGGGGAGCTGTTTTTT
clone_size: .; d_call: .; j_call: TRBJ2-2; v_call: TRBV7-9; cdr3_aa: CASSLTQGYTGELFF; cdr3_nt: TGTGCCAGCAGCTTAACGCAGGGCTACACCGGGGAGCTGTTTTTT
clone_size: .; d_call: .; j_call: TRBJ2-2; v_call: TRBV24-1; cdr3_aa: CATSDSIQSGIGTGELFF; cdr3_nt: TGTGCCACCAGTGATTCCATACAATCGGGAATAGGCACCGGGGAGCTGTTTTTT
clone_size: .; d_call: .; j_call: TRBJ1-4; v_call: TRBV29-1; cdr3_aa: CSVRGPPGKLFF; cdr3_nt: TGCAGCGTCAGGGGTCCCCCAGGAAAACTGTTTTTT
clone_size: .; d_call: .; j_call: TRBJ2-5; v_call: TRBV4-2; cdr3_aa: CASSQVAGETQYF; cdr3_nt: TGTGCCAGCAGCCAAGTTGCGGGAGAGACCCAGTACTTC
clone_size: once; d_call: .; j_call: TRBJ2-7; v_call: TRBV5-6; cdr3_aa: CASSPSSGVNEQYF; cdr3_nt: TGTGCCAGCAGCCCGTCCTCGGGGGTAAACGAGCAGTACTTC
clone_size: .; d_call: TRBD1; j_call: TRBJ1-1; v_call: TRBV6-5; cdr3_aa: CASGDRGLFF; cdr3_nt: TGTGCCAGCGGGGACAGGGGCCTTTTCTTT
clone_size: .; d_call: TRBD2; j_call: TRBJ2-2; v_call: TRBV5-6; cdr3_aa: CASSPPGTSGRAAAGELFF; cdr3_nt: TGTGCCAGCAGCCCACCCGGGACTAGCGGGAGGGCCGCGGCCGGGGAGCTGTTTTTT